The 3 T cell receptor beta chains presented below share a single source sample, sequenced in a study of blood T cell repertoires in COVID-19. The repertoire was sequenced with immunoSEQ multiplex PCR; TCRdb's copy has only in-frame clones and lacks some. The sample includes about 59,000 clones, 85% of them seen just once. Sequencing input: peripheral blood. All receptors derive from a human donor in a cohort sampled during active COVID-19.

The CDR3 sequence: CASSFMTGSNEQYF. DNA for the CDR3: TGCGCCAGCAGCTTTATGACAGGGTCGAACGAGCAGTACTTC. The chain carries TRBV5-1 and TRBJ2-7; 7 positions agree with TRBD1. V shed 2 bases and J 5 bases; nucleotides not matched to a gene: 7. The germline V gene has CDR1 SGHRS and CDR2 YFSETQ. The CDR3 sequence is 14 residues long.

The chain combines TRBV6-6 with TRBJ2-7; a weak D match, TRBD2 (6 bases). V was trimmed by 7 bases and J by 3 bases, leaving 13 bases between them. Germline V lookup: CDR1 MNHNY, CDR2 SVGAGI (reference sequence). CDR3 size: 13 residues. CDR3 protein: CASTPGASYEQYF. The CDR3 nucleotides read TGTGCCAGCACGCCGGGAGCAAGCTACGAGCAGTACTTC.

V is TRBV14 and J is TRBJ2-3, with 7 bases matching TRBD1. With 4 bases clipped from V and 7 bases from J, the junction kept 8 bases outside the gene matches. The germline gives CDR1 SGHDN, CDR2 FVKESK. CDR3 length: 14 residues. In nucleotides, the CDR3 is TGTGCCAGCAGCCCCGGGACAGCCTCCAATACGCAGTATTTT. It specifies CASSPGTASNTQYF.